This is a list of T cell receptor beta chains from one sample in a study of T-cell reconstitution after alpha-beta-depleted transplantation in children. Using its own MiXCR run on the PCR reads, TCRdb lists one record per CDR3 protein. The sample consists of around 96,000 distinct CDR3 sequences, 9.5% to 15% of them appearing once. This specimen consisted of PBMCs from the stem cell graft donor, obtained from the stem cell graft. Source of these receptors: a human donor who donated a stem cell graft to a child with inherited bone marrow failure. Both conserved end residues are part of each CDR3. The D gene is left open where the match is weak. Some rows have no size entry. The others give once, few or many, or a class for an expanded clone.

TRBV7-2	NA	TRBJ1-6	many	CASSSGQALHF	TGTGCCAGCAGCTCCGGGCAGGCCCTCCACTTT
TRBV3-1	TRBD1	TRBJ1-1	many	CASSQDRGRGRRAFF	TGTGCCAGCAGCCAAGACAGGGGGCGGGGGCGGCGAGCTTTCTTT
TRBV18	TRBD1	TRBJ1-1	NA	CASSRTGDTEAFF	TGTGCCAGCTCACGGACAGGGGACACTGAAGCTTTCTTT
TRBV6-5	NA	TRBJ2-2	NA	CASGEVGELFF	TGTGCCAGCGGGGAAGTAGGGGAGCTGTTTTTT
TRBV4-1	TRBD1	TRBJ1-5	NA	CASSLSDRGGQPQHF	TGCGCCAGCAGCCTTTCGGACAGGGGGGGTCAGCCCCAGCATTTT
TRBV12-3/TRBV12-4	NA	TRBJ2-7	many	CASSMGTSYEQYF	TGTGCCAGCAGTATGGGAACCTCGTACGAGCAGTACTTC
TRBV20-1	TRBD2	TRBJ2-7	NA	CSAYWTSGSSYEQYF	TGCAGTGCCTACTGGACTAGCGGGAGCTCCTACGAGCAGTACTTC
TRBV7-2	NA	TRBJ2-7	many	CASSLGPQGEQYF	TGTGCCAGCAGCTTGGGACCCCAGGGGGAGCAGTACTTC
TRBV11-1	NA	TRBJ2-2	many	CASSLGDGGELFF	TGTGCCAGCAGCTTAGGTGACGGCGGGGAGCTGTTTTTT
TRBV5-1	NA	TRBJ2-7	many	CASSLEGQTYEQYF	TGCGCCAGCAGCTTGGAAGGTCAGACCTACGAGCAGTACTTC
TRBV7-2	NA	TRBJ2-3	many	CASRTPFRDTQYF	TGTGCCAGCAGAACCCCGTTTCGGGATACGCAGTATTTT
TRBV7-2	NA	TRBJ1-5	many	CASSLRHQGSNQPQHF	TGTGCCAGCAGCTTAAGGCACCAGGGGAGCAATCAGCCCCAGCATTTT
TRBV5-8	NA	TRBJ1-5	many	CASDIRGKPQHF	TGTGCCAGTGATATAAGAGGGAAGCCCCAGCATTTT
TRBV10-3	NA	TRBJ2-7	NA	CAISPGPGGEQYF	TGTGCCATCAGTCCGGGACCGGGCGGAGAGCAGTACTTC
TRBV12-3/TRBV12-4	NA	TRBJ2-5	NA	CASGGVGGQETQYF	TGTGCCAGCGGGGGGGTAGGGGGGCAAGAGACCCAGTACTTC
TRBV30	NA	TRBJ2-3	many	CAWSVSLDTQYF	TGTGCCTGGAGTGTATCTCTGGATACGCAGTATTTT
TRBV5-1	NA	TRBJ2-5	many	CASSINVQGTQETQYF	TGCGCCAGCAGCATCAACGTACAGGGTACCCAAGAGACCCAGTACTTC
TRBV5-1	TRBD2	TRBJ2-7	many	CASSLAGHYEQYF	TGCGCCAGCAGCCTAGCGGGGCATTACGAGCAGTACTTC
TRBV7-3	NA	TRBJ1-1	few	CASSFGISAEAFF	TGTGCCAGCAGCTTTGGGATCTCGGCCGAAGCTTTCTTT
TRBV6-5	TRBD2	TRBJ2-7	many	CASRARGRGSSYEQYF	TGTGCCAGCAGAGCCCGTGGGCGGGGGAGCTCCTACGAGCAGTACTTC
TRBV12-3/TRBV12-4	NA	TRBJ2-6	many	CASSSPWGSGANVLTF	TGTGCCAGCAGCTCCCCGTGGGGATCTGGGGCCAACGTCCTGACTTTC
TRBV18	NA	TRBJ1-5	few	CASSPLAGGKQPQHF	TGTGCCAGCTCACCCCTCGCGGGGGGCAAGCAGCCCCAGCATTTT
TRBV6-5	NA	TRBJ1-1	NA	CASSSGYTEAFF	TGTGCCAGCAGTTCAGGTTACACTGAAGCTTTCTTT
TRBV12-3/TRBV12-4	TRBD2	TRBJ2-7	many	CASRASGSSYEQYF	TGTGCCAGCAGAGCTAGCGGGAGCTCCTACGAGCAGTACTTC
TRBV6-1	NA	TRBJ2-3	NA	CASSEWTDTQYF	TGTGCCAGCAGTGAATGGACAGATACGCAGTATTTT
TRBV20-1	NA	TRBJ1-2	many	CSAAGVRGGGYTF	TGCAGTGCCGCAGGGGTCCGGGGAGGTGGCTACACCTTC
TRBV10-3	NA	TRBJ2-7	many	CAISTGTAYEQYF	TGTGCCATCAGTACCGGGACGGCCTACGAGCAGTACTTC
TRBV2	NA	TRBJ2-7	few	CASRDLGTVSRAQQYF	TGTGCCAGCAGGGACTTGGGCACGGTCTCGCGGGCCCAGCAGTACTTC
TRBV5-1	TRBD1	TRBJ1-6	many	CASSLVGTENSPLHF	TGCGCCAGCAGCTTGGTTGGGACAGAGAATTCACCCCTCCACTTT
TRBV4-3	NA	TRBJ2-7	many	CASSQGSDLVRLGGDEQYF	TGCGCCAGCAGCCAAGGTTCAGATTTGGTAAGACTCGGCGGAGACGAGCAGTACTTC
TRBV7-2	NA	TRBJ2-5	many	CASSAGWDQETQYF	TGTGCCAGCAGCGCCGGATGGGACCAAGAGACCCAGTACTTC
TRBV5-5	TRBD1	TRBJ2-5	NA	CASSSRTGTETQYF	TGTGCCAGCAGCTCGAGGACAGGGACCGAGACCCAGTACTTC
TRBV5-1	NA	TRBJ1-1	many	CASSPFSDSGYTEAFF	TGCGCCAGCAGCCCTTTTTCTGACTCAGGGTACACTGAAGCTTTCTTT
TRBV7-2	NA	TRBJ1-6	many	CASSLVLGVDSPLHF	TGTGCCAGCAGCTTAGTTTTGGGTGTTGATTCACCCCTCCACTTT
TRBV4-3	NA	TRBJ1-1	many	CASSQDRAGARAFF	TGCGCCAGCAGCCAAGATCGGGCAGGGGCCCGAGCTTTCTTT
TRBV7-2	TRBD1	TRBJ2-7	NA	CASSYTGQGREQYF	TGTGCCAGCAGTTATACTGGACAGGGTAGGGAGCAGTACTTC
TRBV29-1	TRBD1	TRBJ1-1	many	CSATGQGTNTEAFF	TGCAGCGCCACGGGACAGGGGACGAACACTGAAGCTTTCTTT
TRBV7-2	NA	TRBJ2-5	many	CASSRSGLTQGTQYF	TGTGCCAGCAGCCGCTCGGGACTGACCCAAGGGACCCAGTACTTC
TRBV4-3	NA	TRBJ2-2	many	CASSQEHLPLTGELFF	TGCGCCAGCAGCCAAGAACACCTTCCGTTGACCGGGGAGCTGTTTTTT
TRBV2	NA	TRBJ1-5	few	CASSEKGYSNQPQHF	TGTGCCAGCAGTGAAAAGGGCTATAGCAATCAGCCCCAGCATTTT
TRBV5-1	NA	TRBJ2-3	many	CASSPGPLGADTQYF	TGCGCCAGCAGCCCTGGTCCTCTAGGGGCAGATACGCAGTATTTT
TRBV20-1	TRBD1	TRBJ2-5	many	CSAPAVRQGVEGETQYF	TGCAGTGCCCCGGCCGTGAGACAGGGGGTCGAAGGAGAGACCCAGTACTTC
TRBV7-2	NA	TRBJ2-7	many	CASSHRTYEQYF	TGTGCCAGCAGCCACAGGACCTACGAGCAGTACTTC
TRBV19	TRBD2	TRBJ2-1	many	CASSIVAGANEQFF	TGTGCCAGTAGTATTGTGGCGGGAGCGAATGAGCAGTTCTTC
TRBV6-2/TRBV6-3	NA	TRBJ1-5	many	CASSRDPKGQPQHF	TGTGCCAGCAGCCGGGACCCGAAGGGCCAGCCCCAGCATTTT
TRBV12-3/TRBV12-4	NA	TRBJ2-7	many	CASSFNRPSSYEQYF	TGTGCCAGCAGTTTCAACAGGCCGAGCTCCTACGAGCAGTACTTC
TRBV10-3	TRBD1	TRBJ1-1	many	CAISEATGETEAFF	TGTGCCATCAGTGAAGCGACAGGGGAAACTGAAGCTTTCTTT
TRBV3-1	NA	TRBJ2-3	many	CASSPGTGRDTQYF	TGTGCCAGCAGCCCGGGGACTGGTCGGGATACGCAGTATTTT
TRBV19	TRBD1	TRBJ2-5	many	CASSLWTGEETQYF	TGTGCCAGTAGTTTATGGACAGGGGAAGAGACCCAGTACTTC
TRBV6-5	NA	TRBJ2-2	many	CASSYGTAYTGELFF	TGTGCCAGCAGTTACGGAACAGCTTACACCGGGGAGCTGTTTTTT
TRBV24-1	NA	TRBJ2-5	many	CATSGGFRGQETQYF	TGTGCCACCAGTGGGGGGTTTCGGGGCCAAGAGACCCAGTACTTC